The clone carrying this T cell receptor (beta chain) came up many times. Its cognate antigen is unknown. Pregnant or lactating patients and those with other autoimmune diseases or uncontrolled infections were excluded. The PBMC fraction was derived from about 9.5 ml of fresh peripheral blood. The record originates from a study of Graves' ophthalmopathy and Graves' hyperthyroidism. Whole-study findings and limits: Blood also contained most of the expanded thyroid clonotypes above 0.001 frequency. The 13-signature model separated ophthalmopathy from stable hyperthyroidism at over 85% sensitivity and roughly 80% specificity.

Amplification from RNA transcripts yielded the TCR beta CDR3 regions. HTBI-primed RT-PCR formed the first round, and a multiplex PCR formed the second. TCRdb called the multiplex PCR reads again in MiXCR, with one record for every CDR3 protein. The sample has a few hundred thousand distinct CDR3 sequences, 17% seen once; the top ten hold around 2.4%. What was sequenced was peripheral blood. This clonotype was sampled from an adult woman with stable Graves' hyperthyroidism.

The CDR3 DNA follows: TGTGCCAGCAGTTTTTCCGAGGGAGACTATGGCTACACCTTC. Translating it yields CASSFSEGDYGYTF. The gene calls are TRBV28 and TRBJ1-2; D not resolved. The germline V gene encodes CDR1 MDHEN and CDR2 SYDVKM. The CDR3 extends over 14 amino acids. V dropped 3 bases and J dropped 3 bases, with 11 bases sitting between them.